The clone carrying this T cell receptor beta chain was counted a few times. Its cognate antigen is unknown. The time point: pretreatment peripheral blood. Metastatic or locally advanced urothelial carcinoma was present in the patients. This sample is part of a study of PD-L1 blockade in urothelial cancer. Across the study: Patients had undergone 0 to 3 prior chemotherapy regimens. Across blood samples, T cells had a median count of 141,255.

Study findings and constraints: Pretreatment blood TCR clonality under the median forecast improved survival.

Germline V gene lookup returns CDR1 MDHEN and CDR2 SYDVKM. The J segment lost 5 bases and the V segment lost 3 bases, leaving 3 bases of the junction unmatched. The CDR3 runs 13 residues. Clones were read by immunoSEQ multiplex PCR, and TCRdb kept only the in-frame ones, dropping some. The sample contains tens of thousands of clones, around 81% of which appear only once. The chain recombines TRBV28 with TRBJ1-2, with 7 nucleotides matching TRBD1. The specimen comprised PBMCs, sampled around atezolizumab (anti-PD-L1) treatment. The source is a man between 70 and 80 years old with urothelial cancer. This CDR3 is CASSLQGGYGYTF. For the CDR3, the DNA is TGTGCCAGCAGTTTGCAGGGGGGTTATGGCTACACCTTC.